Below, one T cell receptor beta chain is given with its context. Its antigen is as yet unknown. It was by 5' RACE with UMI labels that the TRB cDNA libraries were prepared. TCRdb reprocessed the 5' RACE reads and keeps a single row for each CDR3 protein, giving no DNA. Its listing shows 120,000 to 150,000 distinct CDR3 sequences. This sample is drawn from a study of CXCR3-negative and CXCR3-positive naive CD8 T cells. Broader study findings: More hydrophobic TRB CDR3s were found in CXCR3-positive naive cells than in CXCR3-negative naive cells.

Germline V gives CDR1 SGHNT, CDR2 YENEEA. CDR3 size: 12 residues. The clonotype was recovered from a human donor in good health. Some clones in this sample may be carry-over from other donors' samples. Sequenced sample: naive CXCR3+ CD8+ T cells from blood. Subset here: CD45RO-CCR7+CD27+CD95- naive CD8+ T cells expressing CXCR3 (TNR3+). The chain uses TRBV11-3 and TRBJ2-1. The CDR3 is CASSYESNERFF.